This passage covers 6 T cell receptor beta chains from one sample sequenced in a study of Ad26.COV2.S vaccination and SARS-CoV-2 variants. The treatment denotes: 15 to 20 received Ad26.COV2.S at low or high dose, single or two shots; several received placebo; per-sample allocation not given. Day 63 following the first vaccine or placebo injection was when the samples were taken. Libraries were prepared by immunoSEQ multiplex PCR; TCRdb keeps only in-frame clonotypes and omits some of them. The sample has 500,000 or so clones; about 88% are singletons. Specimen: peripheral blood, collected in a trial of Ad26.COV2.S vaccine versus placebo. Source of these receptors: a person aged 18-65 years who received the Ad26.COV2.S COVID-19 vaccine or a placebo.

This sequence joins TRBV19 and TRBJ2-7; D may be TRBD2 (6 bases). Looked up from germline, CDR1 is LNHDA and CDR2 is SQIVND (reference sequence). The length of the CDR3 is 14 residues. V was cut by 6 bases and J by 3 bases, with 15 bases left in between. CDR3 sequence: CASSSGGGGYEQYF. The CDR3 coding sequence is TGTGCCAGTAGCTCTGGTGGGGGAGGCTACGAGCAGTACTTC.

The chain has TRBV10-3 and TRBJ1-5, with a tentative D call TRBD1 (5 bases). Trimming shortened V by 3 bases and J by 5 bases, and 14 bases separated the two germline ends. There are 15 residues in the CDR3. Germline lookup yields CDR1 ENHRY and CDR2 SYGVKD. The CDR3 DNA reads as TGTGCCATCAGTGACAGGGATGGGGGGGATCAGCCCCAGCATTTT. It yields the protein CAISDRDGGDQPQHF.

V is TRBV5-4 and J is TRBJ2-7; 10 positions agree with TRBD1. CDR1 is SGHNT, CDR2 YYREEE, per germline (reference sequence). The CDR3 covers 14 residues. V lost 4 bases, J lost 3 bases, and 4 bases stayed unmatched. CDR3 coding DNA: TGTGCCAGCAGCGAGAGGACAGGGGGCTACGAGCAGTACGTC. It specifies CASSERTGGYEQYV.

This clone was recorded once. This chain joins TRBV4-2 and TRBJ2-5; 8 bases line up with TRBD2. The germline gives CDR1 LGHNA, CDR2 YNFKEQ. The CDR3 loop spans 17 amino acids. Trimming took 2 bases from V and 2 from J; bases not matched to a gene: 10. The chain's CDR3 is CASSQSPGGIPQETQYF. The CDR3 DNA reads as TGTGCCAGCAGCCAATCCCCGGGGGGGATACCTCAAGAGACCCAGTACTTC.

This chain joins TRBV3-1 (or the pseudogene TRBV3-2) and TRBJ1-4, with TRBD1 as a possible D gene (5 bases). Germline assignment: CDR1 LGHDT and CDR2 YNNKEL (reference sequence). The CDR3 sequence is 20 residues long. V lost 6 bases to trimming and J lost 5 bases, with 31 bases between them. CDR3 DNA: TGTGCCAGCAGTCAGGGCTTTGTGGGGACCGGCGGTCTCGGGAATGAAAAACTGTTTTTT. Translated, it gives CASSQGFVGTGGLGNEKLFF.

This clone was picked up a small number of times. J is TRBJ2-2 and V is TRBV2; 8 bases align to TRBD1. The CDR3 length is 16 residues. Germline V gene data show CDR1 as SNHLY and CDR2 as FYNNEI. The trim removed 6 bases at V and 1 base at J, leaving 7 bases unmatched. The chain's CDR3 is CASSERGTGNTGELFF. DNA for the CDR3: TGTGCCAGCAGCGAAAGAGGGACAGGGAACACCGGGGAGCTGTTTTTT.